A selection of T cell receptor beta chains follows, all from one sample in a study of T cell responses to AZD1222 COVID-19 vaccine. The assay was immunoSEQ multiplex PCR, and TCRdb's table has in-frame clones only and misses some. Among 68,000 or so clones, about 80% were seen once, and the ten largest hold around 10%. Here the sequenced sample was peripheral blood, taken on day 0 of AZD1222 vaccination. The source is an adult in good health. CDR3s include the opening cysteine and the closing phenylalanine or tryptophan. D genes are given only for firm matches. Size tells how often a clone was seen (once, few, many) or the class of an expanded clone, and some rows leave it out.

d_call | clone_size | j_call | v_call | cdr3_aa | cdr3_nt
TRBD1 | - | TRBJ1-4 | TRBV6-5 | CASRRDRLNEKLFF | TGTGCCAGCCGAAGGGACAGACTAAATGAAAAACTGTTTTTT
- | - | TRBJ1-1 | TRBV5-5 | CASSLAGGGDTEAFF | TGTGCCAGCAGCTTGGCCGGGGGCGGGGACACTGAAGCTTTCTTT
- | - | TRBJ2-7 | TRBV19 | CASSIASSYEQYF | TGTGCCAGTAGTATAGCGAGCTCCTACGAGCAGTACTTC
- | - | TRBJ1-6 | TRBV18 | CASSPGRIDNSPLHF | TGTGCCAGCTCACCGGGCAGGATTGATAATTCACCCCTCCACTTT
- | once | TRBJ1-2 | TRBV7-8 | CASSIGTSNYGYTF | TGTGCCAGCAGCATAGGGACATCTAACTATGGCTACACCTTC
- | - | TRBJ2-2 | TRBV7-2 | CASSLGVQGSTGELFF | TGTGCCAGCAGCTTAGGGGTCCAGGGTTCCACCGGGGAGCTGTTTTTT
- | - | TRBJ2-7 | TRBV28 | CATLSGLSYEQYF | TGTGCCACCCTTTCGGGTCTCTCCTACGAGCAGTACTTC
- | - | TRBJ1-1 | TRBV4-1 | CASSQRGGEGTEAFF | TGCGCCAGCAGCCAAAGGGGGGGCGAAGGGACTGAAGCTTTCTTT
- | - | TRBJ2-4 | TRBV30 | CAWSVLGSIQYF | TGTGCCTGGAGTGTACTGGGGAGCATTCAGTACTTC
- | - | TRBJ1-1 | TRBV19 | CAARGGGWNTEAFF | TGTGCCGCAAGGGGCGGGGGGTGGAACACTGAAGCTTTCTTT
- | - | TRBJ2-1 | TRBV3-1/TRBV3-2 | CASSQEWGSGGREQFF | TGTGCCAGCAGCCAAGAATGGGGGAGTGGGGGCCGGGAGCAGTTCTTC
- | - | TRBJ1-1 | TRBV7-3 | CASSPLGDTEAFF | TGTGCCAGCAGCCCATTGGGGGACACTGAAGCTTTCTTT
- | - | TRBJ1-5 | TRBV10-2 | CASSSGNSGNQPQHF | TGCGCCAGCAGTTCGGGAAACTCGGGCAATCAGCCCCAGCATTTT
TRBD1 | few | TRBJ2-7 | TRBV9 | CASSPETGSREQYF | TGTGCCAGCAGCCCCGAGACAGGGTCTAGAGAGCAGTACTTC
TRBD1 | - | TRBJ1-4 | TRBV7-9 | CASSLWLTGGAGEKLFF | TGTGCCAGCAGCTTATGGTTGACAGGGGGCGCAGGGGAAAAACTGTTTTTT
- | few | TRBJ1-3 | TRBV7-3 | CASSSNSGNTIYF | TGTGCCAGCAGCTCAAACTCTGGAAACACCATATATTTT
TRBD1 | - | TRBJ2-1 | TRBV6-2/TRBV6-3 | CASSPFSGTGPLF | TGTGCCAGCAGTCCATTCTCCGGGACAGGCCCCCTCTTC
- | once | TRBJ2-7 | TRBV3-1/TRBV3-2 | CASSQVGGLLGEQYF | TGTGCCAGCAGCCAAGTGGGGGGCTTATTAGGTGAGCAGTACTTC
- | - | TRBJ1-2 | TRBV9 | CASSVDTGYYGYTF | TGTGCCAGCAGCGTAGACACAGGGTACTATGGCTACACCTTC
- | - | TRBJ1-2 | TRBV6-2/TRBV6-3 | CASSYSAWGYGYTF | TGTGCCAGCAGTTACTCGGCTTGGGGCTATGGCTACACCTTC
TRBD1 | - | TRBJ1-1 | TRBV29-1 | CSVERGQGYTEAFF | TGCAGCGTCGAGCGGGGACAGGGGTACACTGAAGCTTTCTTT
- | once | TRBJ1-1 | TRBV5-6 | CASSTLLGEGTEAFF | TGTGCCAGCAGCACCCTCCTCGGGGAGGGCACTGAAGCTTTCTTT
- | - | TRBJ1-2 | TRBV6-1 | CASSEVNNYGYTF | TGTGCCAGCAGTGAGGTGAATAACTATGGCTACACCTTC
- | - | TRBJ2-6 | TRBV4-3 | CASSQDLLVTPGANVLTF | TGCGCCAGCAGCCAAGATTTATTGGTGACACCTGGGGCCAACGTCCTGACTTTC
TRBD1 | - | TRBJ1-2 | TRBV28 | CASSSSGTGAWWYGYTF | TGTGCCAGCAGTTCATCCGGGACAGGGGCTTGGTGGTATGGCTACACCTTC
TRBD1 | - | TRBJ1-3 | TRBV6-5 | CASRQGQSSGNTIYF | TGTGCCAGCAGACAGGGACAGAGCTCTGGAAACACCATATATTTT
- | - | TRBJ1-1 | TRBV4-3 | CASSQVLVSLEAFF | TGCGCCAGCAGCCAAGTTTTGGTCAGCTTGGAAGCTTTCTTT
- | - | TRBJ2-7 | TRBV20-1 | CSALGWDEQYF | TGCAGTGCCCTTGGGTGGGACGAGCAGTACTTC
- | - | TRBJ2-1 | TRBV6-5 | CASRGQSSYNEQFF | TGTGCCAGCAGGGGACAAAGCTCCTACAATGAGCAGTTCTTC
- | - | TRBJ2-4 | TRBV19 | CASTPRGGGAAKNIQYF | TGTGCCAGTACCCCGAGAGGAGGGGGGGCCGCCAAAAACATTCAGTACTTC
TRBD1 | - | TRBJ2-7 | TRBV5-8 | CASSRPDRGLNEQYF | TGTGCCAGCAGTCGCCCGGACAGGGGGCTCAACGAGCAGTACTTC
- | - | TRBJ2-7 | TRBV7-9 | CASSSGTAEGYEQYF | TGTGCCAGCAGCTCCGGGACCGCCGAGGGCTACGAGCAGTACTTC
- | - | TRBJ2-6 | TRBV15 | CATSRGGSAGANVLTF | TGTGCCACCAGCAGAGGTGGCAGTGCCGGGGCCAACGTCCTGACTTTC
- | - | TRBJ1-4 | TRBV6-5 | CASIPGKAEKLFF | TGTGCCAGCATTCCAGGGAAGGCTGAAAAACTGTTTTTT